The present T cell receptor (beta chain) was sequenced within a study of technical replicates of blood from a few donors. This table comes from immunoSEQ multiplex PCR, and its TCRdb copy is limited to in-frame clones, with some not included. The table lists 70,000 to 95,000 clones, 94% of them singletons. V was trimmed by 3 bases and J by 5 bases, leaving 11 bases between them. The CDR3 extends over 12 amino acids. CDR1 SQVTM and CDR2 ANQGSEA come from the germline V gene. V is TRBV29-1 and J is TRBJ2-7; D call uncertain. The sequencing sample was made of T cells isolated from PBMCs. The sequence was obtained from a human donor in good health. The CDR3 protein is CSVETFGDEQYF. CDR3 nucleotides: TGCAGCGTTGAGACTTTCGGCGACGAGCAGTACTTC.